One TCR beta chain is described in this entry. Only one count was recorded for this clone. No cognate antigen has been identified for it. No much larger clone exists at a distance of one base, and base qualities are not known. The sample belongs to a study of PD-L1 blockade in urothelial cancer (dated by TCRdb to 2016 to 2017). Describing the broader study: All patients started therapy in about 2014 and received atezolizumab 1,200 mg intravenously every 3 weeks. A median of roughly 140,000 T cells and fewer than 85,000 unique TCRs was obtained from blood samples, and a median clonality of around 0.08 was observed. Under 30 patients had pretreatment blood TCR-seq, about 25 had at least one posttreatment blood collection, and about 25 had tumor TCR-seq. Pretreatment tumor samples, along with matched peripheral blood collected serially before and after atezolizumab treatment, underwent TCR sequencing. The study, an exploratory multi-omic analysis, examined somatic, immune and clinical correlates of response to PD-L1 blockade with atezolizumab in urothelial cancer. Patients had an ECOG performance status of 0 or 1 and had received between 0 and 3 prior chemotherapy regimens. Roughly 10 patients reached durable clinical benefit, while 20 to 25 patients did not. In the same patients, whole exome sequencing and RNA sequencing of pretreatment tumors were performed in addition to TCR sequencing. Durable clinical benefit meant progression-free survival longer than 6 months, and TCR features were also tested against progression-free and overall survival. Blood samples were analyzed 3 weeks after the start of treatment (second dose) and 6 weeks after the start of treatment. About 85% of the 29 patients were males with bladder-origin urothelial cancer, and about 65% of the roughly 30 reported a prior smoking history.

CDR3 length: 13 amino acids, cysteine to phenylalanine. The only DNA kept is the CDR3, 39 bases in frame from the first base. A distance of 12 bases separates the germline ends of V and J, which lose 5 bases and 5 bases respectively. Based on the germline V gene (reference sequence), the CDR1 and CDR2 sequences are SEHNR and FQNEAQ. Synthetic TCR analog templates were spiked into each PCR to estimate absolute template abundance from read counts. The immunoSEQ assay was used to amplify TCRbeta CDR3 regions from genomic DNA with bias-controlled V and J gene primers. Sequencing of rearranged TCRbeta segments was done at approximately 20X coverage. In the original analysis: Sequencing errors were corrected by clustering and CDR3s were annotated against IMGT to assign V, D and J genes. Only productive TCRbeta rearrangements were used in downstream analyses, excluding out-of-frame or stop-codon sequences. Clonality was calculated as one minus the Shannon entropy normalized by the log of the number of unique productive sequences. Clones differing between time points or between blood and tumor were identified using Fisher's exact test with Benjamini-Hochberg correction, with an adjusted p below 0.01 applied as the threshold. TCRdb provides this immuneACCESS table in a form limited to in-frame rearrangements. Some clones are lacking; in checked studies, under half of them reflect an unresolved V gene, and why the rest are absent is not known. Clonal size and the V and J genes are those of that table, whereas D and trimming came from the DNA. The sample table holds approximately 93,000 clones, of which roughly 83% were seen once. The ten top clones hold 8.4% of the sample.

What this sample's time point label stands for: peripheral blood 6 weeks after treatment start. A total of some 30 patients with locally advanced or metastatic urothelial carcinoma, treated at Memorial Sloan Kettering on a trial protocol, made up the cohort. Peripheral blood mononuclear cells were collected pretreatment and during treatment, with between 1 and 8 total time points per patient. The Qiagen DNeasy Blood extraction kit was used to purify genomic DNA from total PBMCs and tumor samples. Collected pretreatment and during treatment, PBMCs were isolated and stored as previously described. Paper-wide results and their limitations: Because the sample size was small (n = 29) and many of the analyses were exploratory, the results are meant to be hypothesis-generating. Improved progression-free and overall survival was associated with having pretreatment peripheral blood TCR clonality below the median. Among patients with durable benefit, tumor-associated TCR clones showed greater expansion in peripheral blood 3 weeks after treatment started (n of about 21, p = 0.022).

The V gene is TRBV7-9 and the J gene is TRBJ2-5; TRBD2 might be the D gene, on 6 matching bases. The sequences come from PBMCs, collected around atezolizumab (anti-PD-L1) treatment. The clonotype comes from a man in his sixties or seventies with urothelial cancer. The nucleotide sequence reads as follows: TGTGCCAGCAGCGGACTACCGGGTGAGACCCAGTACTTC. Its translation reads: CASSGLPGETQYF. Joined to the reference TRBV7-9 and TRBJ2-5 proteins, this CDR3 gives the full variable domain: DTGVSQNPRHKITKRGQNVTFRCDPISEHNRLYWYRQTLGQGPEFLTYFQNEAQLEKSRLLSDRFSAERPKGSFSTLEIQRTEQGDSAMYLCASSGLPGETQYFGPGTRLLVL.